The 7 T cell receptor beta chains below were found in one sample sequenced in a study of CD8+CD57+ T cells in acquired aplastic anemia. The template for TCR beta VDJ and CDR3 sequence profiling was genomic DNA. MiXCR, run by TCRdb on the reads, gives a single entry per CDR3 protein. The sample contains hundreds of thousands of distinct CDR3 sequences, 65% to 80% of which appear only once. The sequenced sample was sorted CD4+, CD8+, or CD8+CD57+ T cells (not recorded which) from PBMCs. All receptors derive from a human donor in good health, serving as a control.

Comments on this clonotype: A much larger clone differs by one base, so this may be a read error. The chain joins TRBV6-2 or TRBV6-3 to TRBJ1-5; unclear D gene. The CDR3 totals 15 residues. In germline, CDR1 is MNHEY, CDR2 SVGEGT. The germline V and J ends were trimmed by 0 bases and 1 base, with 7 bases remaining between them. This CDR3 is CASSYSGWSNQPQHF. CDR3 DNA: TGTGCCAGCAGTTACTCGGGCTGGAGCAATCAGCCCCAGCATTTT.

This clonotype was seen a handful of times. J is TRBJ2-7 and V is TRBV10-3; either TRBD1 or TRBD2 may fit D (6 bases each). Trimming took 4 bases from V and 0 from J, leaving 16 bases between them. CDR3 size: 16 residues. Germline V gene data show CDR1 as ENHRY and CDR2 as SYGVKD. CDR3 bases: TGTGCCATCAGTGGGGGGGCTGCGGATGGCTCCTACGAGCAGTACTTC. This codes for CAISGGAADGSYEQYF.

Remarks on this clonotype: This may arise from a read error, as a much more abundant clone is one base away. V and J are TRBV7-2 and TRBJ2-5; D may match TRBD1 or TRBD2 (5 bases each). Germline CDR1 and CDR2: SGHTA and FQGNSA. CDR3 length: 15 residues. The germline V and J ends were trimmed by 4 bases and 4 bases, with 16 bases remaining between them. CDR3 DNA: TGTGCCAGCAGCTCAATCACAGTGGGGGTAGAGACCCAGTACTTC. Its translation: CASSSITVGVETQYF.

This clonotype has only one observation. A read error may produce the germline difference seen at one junction end. V is TRBV7-3 and J is TRBJ2-2, with D possibly matching TRBD2 (6 bases). Germline CDR1 is SGHTA and CDR2 is FQGTGA. This CDR3 has 14 residues. The DNA for the CDR3 is TGTGCCACCAGCTGGGGGGTCCGAGCCGGGGAGCTGTTTTTT. Protein: CATSWGVRAGELFF.

This clonotype appeared once. Because it lacks the conserved phenylalanine or tryptophan at the end, this CDR3 is likely a read error. The rearrangement uses TRBV10-1 and TRBJ2-7, with no clear D. The germline gives CDR1 WNHNN, CDR2 SYGVQD (reference sequence). CDR3 length: 15 residues. The CDR3 sequence: CASSAERTSANDQYL. CDR3 nucleotide sequence: TGTGCCAGCAGTGCGGAACGGACCTCGGCGAACGATCAGTACCTC.

The J gene is TRBJ2-6, the V gene TRBV5-5; D unclear. The V and J ends lost 1 base and 0 bases respectively, with 8 bases between them. From germline, CDR1 is SGHKS and CDR2 YYEKEE (reference sequence). This CDR3 comprises 16 residues. This CDR3 reads CASSLRSASGANVLTF. The CDR3 DNA follows: TGTGCCAGCAGCTTGCGGTCCGCCTCTGGGGCCAACGTCCTGACTTTC.

The chain has TRBV9 and TRBJ2-1; D ambiguous. The V gene's germline CDR1 is SGDLS and CDR2 YYNGEE. The CDR3 totals 11 residues. Trimming left V 4 bases short and J 8 bases short, with 7 bases between. CDR3 amino acids: CASSYADEQFF. CDR3 nucleotide sequence: TGTGCCAGCAGCTACGCCGATGAGCAGTTCTTC.